These 19 T cell receptor beta chains came from one sample sequenced in a study of blood T cell repertoires in COVID-19. Sequenced by immunoSEQ multiplex PCR; TCRdb stores in-frame clones only, minus some. This sample carries some 97,000 clones, roughly 79% of them seen once, and the ten largest clones take around a third. Sequenced input: peripheral blood. These receptors were obtained from a man in his 70s with active or convalescent COVID-19.

This clone was detected a few times. The V call is TRBV5-1, the J call TRBJ1-1; TRBD1 aligns across 10 bases. This CDR3 spans 14 amino acids. J was trimmed by 11 bases and V by 4 bases; bases with no gene match: 11. Germline CDR1 reads SGHRS; CDR2 reads YFSETQ. The CDR3 DNA follows: TGCGCCAGCAGCCGCGGGGGACAGGGGACCCAGGCTTTCTTT. It translates to CASSRGGQGTQAFF.

V usage is TRBV6-5 and J usage is TRBJ1-5, with 10 bases matching TRBD1. Per germline, CDR1 MNHEY and CDR2 SVGAGI. Trimming at V came to 6 bases and at J to 4 bases, leaving 6 bases not matched to a gene. The CDR3 contains 15 residues. This chain's CDR3 is CASRGTGALNQPQHF. CDR3 nucleotide sequence: TGTGCCAGCAGAGGGACAGGGGCCCTTAATCAGCCCCAGCATTTT.

V gene TRBV11-2 combines with J gene TRBJ2-1, with 8 bases matching TRBD1. Germline V CDR1 and CDR2: SGHAT, FQNNGV. The CDR3 runs 14 residues. After removal of 4 bases from V and 7 bases from J, the junction contained 6 bases not matched to a gene. The DNA of the CDR3 is TGTGCCAGCAGCTCATTAACAGGGGGAAATGAGCAGTTCTTC. It translates to CASSSLTGGNEQFF.

The gene calls are TRBV28 and TRBJ2-7; 7 bases agree with TRBD2. Germline lookup yields CDR1 MDHEN and CDR2 SYDVKM. Unmatched junction bases numbered 9, after V lost 3 bases and J lost 4 bases. The CDR3 runs 15 residues. In DNA form, the CDR3 reads TGTGCCAGCAGTTTCGGTGGAGCGGGACCTTACGAGCAGTACTTC. This codes for CASSFGGAGPYEQYF.

This sequence joins TRBV2 and TRBJ1-2; 9 positions agree with TRBD1. Germline V gene lookup returns CDR1 SNHLY and CDR2 FYNNEI. The CDR3 loop spans 14 amino acids. V lost 5 bases to trimming and J lost 4 bases; unmatched junction nucleotides: 5. The CDR3 DNA reads TGTGCCAGCAGTCTAACAGGGGGCCTCTATGGCTACACCTTC. Its translation is CASSLTGGLYGYTF.

The V call is TRBV6-1, the J call TRBJ1-2; no firm D call. The CDR3 runs 14 residues. Trimming shortened V by 0 bases and J by 4 bases, and 9 bases separated the two germline ends. CDR1 and CDR2 from the germline V gene are MNHNS and SASEGT. The CDR3 is CASSEAIRSYGYTF. In DNA, the CDR3 is TGTGCCAGCAGTGAAGCTATCCGGTCCTATGGCTACACCTTC.

This sequence joins TRBV5-4 and TRBJ2-6, with 10 bases identical to TRBD2. V lost 7 bases and J lost 2; bases outside the gene matches: 6. The CDR3 is made up of 16 amino acids. Germline V lookup: CDR1 SGHNT, CDR2 YYREEE (reference sequence). CDR3 coding DNA: TGTGCCAGCTTCCTAGCGGGAGTACCTGGGGCCAACGTCCTGACTTTC. It translates to CASFLAGVPGANVLTF.

The chain carries TRBV5-4 and TRBJ2-3, with 7 nucleotides matching TRBD1. Per the germline V gene, CDR1 is SGHNT and CDR2 is YYREEE (reference sequence). There are 16 residues in the CDR3. Trimming cost V 0 bases and J 2 bases; bases outside gene matches: 6. The CDR3 nucleotides read TGTGCCAGCAGCTTGGGACAGGGTCCTGTCACAGATACGCAGTATTTT. It yields the protein CASSLGQGPVTDTQYF.

The chain employs TRBV6-5 and TRBJ2-7, with TRBD2 matching 7 bases. CDR1 is MNHEY and CDR2 is SVGAGI in the germline V gene. CDR3 length: 14 residues. Unmatched junction bases numbered 6, after V lost 4 bases and J lost 3 bases. The CDR3 here is CASSSGGSGYEQYF. The CDR3 coding sequence is TGTGCCAGCAGTTCGGGCGGGAGCGGCTACGAGCAGTACTTC.

This clone has a handful of counts. This chain connects TRBV13 to TRBJ2-3; D possibly corresponds to TRBD2 (5 bases). The CDR3 totals 14 residues. Germline CDR1 is PRHDT and CDR2 is FYEKMQ (reference sequence). The V and J ends lost 5 bases and 6 bases respectively, with 15 bases between them. The DNA of the CDR3 is TGTGCCAGCAGCCCCGAGTCCGAGGGCGATACGCAGTATTTT. As protein: CASSPESEGDTQYF. The full variable domain, in which reference TRBV13 and TRBJ2-3 provide the parts outside the CDR3, is AAGVIQSPRHLIKEKRETATLKCYPIPRHDTVYWYQQGPGQDPQFLISFYEKMQSDKGSIPDRFSAQQFSDYHSELNMSSLELGDSALYFCASSPESEGDTQYFGPGTRLTVL.

This chain uses TRBV27 with TRBJ2-3; D might be TRBD1 (6 bases). The V gene's germline CDR1 is MNHEY and CDR2 SMNVEV (reference sequence). Trimming took 2 bases from V and 0 from J, leaving 9 bases between them. This CDR3 contains 15 residues. CDR3 sequence reads: CASSLSRGSTDTQYF. The CDR3 coding sequence is TGTGCCAGCAGTTTAAGCAGGGGTAGCACAGATACGCAGTATTTT.

This chain joins TRBV10-3 and TRBJ1-3; 7 bases align to TRBD1. V was pared by 9 bases and J by 0 bases, with 5 bases of the junction left unmatched. This CDR3 spans 14 amino acids. The germline CDR1 and CDR2 sequences are ENHRY and SYGVKD. The CDR3 region has the DNA TGTGCCATTACTAGGGGGCGCTCTGGAAACACCATATATTTT. This codes for CAITRGRSGNTIYF.

This chain joins TRBV2 and TRBJ1-4; perhaps TRBD1 as D (5 bases). CDR1 SNHLY and CDR2 FYNNEI come from the germline V gene. The CDR3 is 14 residues long. Trimming stripped 5 bases from V and 8 bases from J, with 15 bases between. CDR3 nucleotides: TGTGCCAGCAGTCCTACAGGTGGAGGGGAAAAACTGTTTTTT. Translated, it gives CASSPTGGGEKLFF. Using reference TRBV2 and TRBJ1-4 for the parts outside the CDR3, the full variable domain is EPEVTQTPSHQVTQMGQEVILRCVPISNHLYFYWYRQILGQKVEFLVSFYNNEISEKSEIFDDQFSVERPDGSNFTLKIRSTKLEDSAMYFCASSPTGGGEKLFFGSGTQLSVL.

The J gene is TRBJ2-3, the V gene TRBV9, with TRBD2 matching 8 bases. Germline V gives CDR1 SGDLS, CDR2 YYNGEE. Trimming took 4 bases from V and 6 from J; bases not matched to a gene: 10. The CDR3 loop spans 15 amino acids. The CDR3 is CASSTGTSFLDTQYF. In nucleotides, the CDR3 is TGTGCCAGCAGCACCGGGACTAGTTTTTTGGATACGCAGTATTTT.

The V call is TRBV6-5, the J call TRBJ1-1, with 8 bases aligning to TRBD1. Per the germline V gene, CDR1 is MNHEY and CDR2 is SVGAGI. This CDR3 is built from 13 residues. V was pared by 4 bases and J by 5 bases, with 3 bases of the junction left unmatched. The CDR3 sequence is CASSFRGRTEAFF. CDR3 coding DNA: TGTGCCAGCAGTTTCAGGGGGCGGACTGAAGCTTTCTTT.

The chain has TRBV9 and TRBJ2-3, with 9 bases identical to TRBD2. The CDR3 length is 16 residues. J lost 6 bases, V lost 4 bases, and 12 bases had no gene match. Germline CDR1 reads SGDLS; CDR2 reads YYNGEE. CDR3 region: CASSPGGSGGLDTQYF. The CDR3, as DNA: TGTGCCAGCAGCCCAGGCGGTAGCGGGGGCCTGGATACGCAGTATTTT.

J is TRBJ2-2 and V is TRBV12-3 or TRBV12-4; D call uncertain. V was clipped by 3 bases and J by 6 bases, with 8 bases between them. This CDR3 spans 13 amino acids. The DNA of the CDR3 is TGTGCCAGCAGTTTGGAGACGGCCGGGGAGCTGTTTTTT. The encoded protein is CASSLETAGELFF.

V gene TRBV30 combines with J gene TRBJ2-7; 9 nucleotides line up with TRBD1. Germline V gene lookup returns CDR1 GTSNPN and CDR2 SVGIG (reference sequence). V trimming: 6 bases; J trimming: 5 bases; junction bases outside the gene matches: 5. CDR3 length equals 12 residues. The DNA of the CDR3 is TGTGCCTGCCTACAGGGGGCTCACGAGCAGTACTTC. Amino acid sequence: CACLQGAHEQYF. The variable domain in full, completed from reference TRBV30 and TRBJ2-7, reads SQTIHQWPATLVQPVGSPLSLECTVEGTSNPNLYWYRQAAGRGLQLLFYSVGIGQISSEVPQNLSASRPQDRQFILSSKKLLLSDSGFYLCACLQGAHEQYFGPGTRLTVT.

The rearrangement links TRBV5-1 to TRBJ2-2; 12 nucleotides line up with TRBD2. V was clipped by 3 bases and J by 6 bases; unmatched bases: 6. The CDR3 runs 16 residues. Germline lookup yields CDR1 SGHRS and CDR2 YFSETQ. Here the CDR3 DNA reads TGCGCCAGCAGCTCCCTAGCGGGGGGGCGAGCCGGGGAGCTGTTTTTT. This codes for CASSSLAGGRAGELFF. The full variable domain, its missing parts supplied by reference TRBV5-1 and TRBJ2-2, is KAGVTQTPRYLIKTRGQQVTLSCSPISGHRSVSWYQQTPGQGLQFLFEYFSETQRNKGNFPGRFSGRQFSNSRSEMNVSTLELGDSALYLCASSSLAGGRAGELFFGEGSRLTVL.